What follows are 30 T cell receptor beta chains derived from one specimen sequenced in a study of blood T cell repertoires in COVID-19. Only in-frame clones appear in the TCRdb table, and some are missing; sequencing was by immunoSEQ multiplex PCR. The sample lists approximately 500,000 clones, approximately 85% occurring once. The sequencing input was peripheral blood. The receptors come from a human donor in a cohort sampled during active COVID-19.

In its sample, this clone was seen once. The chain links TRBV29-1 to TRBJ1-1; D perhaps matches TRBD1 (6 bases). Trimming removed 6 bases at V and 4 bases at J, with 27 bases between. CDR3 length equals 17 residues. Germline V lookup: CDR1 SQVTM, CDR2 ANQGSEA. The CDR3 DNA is TGCAGCGTATGCAAAGACAGGACGCCCCATGGGGGCACTGAAGCTTTCTTT. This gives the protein CSVCKDRTPHGGTEAFF. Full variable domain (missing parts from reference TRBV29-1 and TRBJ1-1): SAVISQKPSRDICQRGTSLTIQCQVDSQVTMMFWYRQQPGQSLTLIATANQGSEATYESGFVIDKFPISRPNLTFSTLTVSNMSPEDSSIYLCSVCKDRTPHGGTEAFFGQGTRLTVV.

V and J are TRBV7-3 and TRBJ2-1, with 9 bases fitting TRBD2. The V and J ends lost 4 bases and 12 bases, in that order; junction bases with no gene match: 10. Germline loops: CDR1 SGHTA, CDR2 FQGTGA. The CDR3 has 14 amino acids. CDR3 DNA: TGTGCCAGCAGCTCCTCCCGGCTAGCGGGGCTGCAGTTCTTC. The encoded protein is CASSSSRLAGLQFF.

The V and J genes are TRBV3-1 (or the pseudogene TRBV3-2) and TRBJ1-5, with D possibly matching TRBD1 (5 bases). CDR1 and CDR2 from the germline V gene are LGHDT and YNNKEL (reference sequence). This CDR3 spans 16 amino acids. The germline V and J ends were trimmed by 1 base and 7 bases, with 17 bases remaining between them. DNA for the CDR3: TGTGCCAGCAGCCAAGTTCCGACACAGGATCGCCAGCCCCAGCATTTT. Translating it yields CASSQVPTQDRQPQHF.

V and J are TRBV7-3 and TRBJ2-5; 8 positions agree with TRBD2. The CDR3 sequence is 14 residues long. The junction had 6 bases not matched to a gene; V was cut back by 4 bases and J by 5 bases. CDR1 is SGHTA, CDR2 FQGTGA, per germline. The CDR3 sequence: CASSSLRGGETQYF. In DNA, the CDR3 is TGTGCCAGCAGCTCCCTACGGGGGGGGGAGACCCAGTACTTC.

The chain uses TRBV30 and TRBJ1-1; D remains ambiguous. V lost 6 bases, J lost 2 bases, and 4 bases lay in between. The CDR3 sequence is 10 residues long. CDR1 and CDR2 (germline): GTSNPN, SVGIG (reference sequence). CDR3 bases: TGTGCCTGCTACAACACTGAAGCTTTCTTT. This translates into CACYNTEAFF. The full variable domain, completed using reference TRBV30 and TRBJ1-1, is SQTIHQWPATLVQPVGSPLSLECTVEGTSNPNLYWYRQAAGRGLQLLFYSVGIGQISSEVPQNLSASRPQDRQFILSSKKLLLSDSGFYLCACYNTEAFFGQGTRLTVV.

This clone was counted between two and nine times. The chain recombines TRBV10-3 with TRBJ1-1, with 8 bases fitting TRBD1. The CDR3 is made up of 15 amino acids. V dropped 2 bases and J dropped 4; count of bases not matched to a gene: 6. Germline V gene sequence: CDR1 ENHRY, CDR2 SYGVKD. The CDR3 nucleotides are TGTGCCATCAGTGAGAACGCAGGGGGCTCCACTGAAGCTTTCTTT. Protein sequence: CAISENAGGSTEAFF.

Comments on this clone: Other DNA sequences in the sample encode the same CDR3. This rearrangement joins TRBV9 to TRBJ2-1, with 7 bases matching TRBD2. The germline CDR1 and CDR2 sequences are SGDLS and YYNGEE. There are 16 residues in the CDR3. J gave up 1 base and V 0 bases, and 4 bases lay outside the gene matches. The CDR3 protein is CASSVVPSGSYNEQFF. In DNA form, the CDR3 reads TGTGCCAGCAGCGTAGTTCCTAGCGGTTCCTACAATGAGCAGTTCTTC.

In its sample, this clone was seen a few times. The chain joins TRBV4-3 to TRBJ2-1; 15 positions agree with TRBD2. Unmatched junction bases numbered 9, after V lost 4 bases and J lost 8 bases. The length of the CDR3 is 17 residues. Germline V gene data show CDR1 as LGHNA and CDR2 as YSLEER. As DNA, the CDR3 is TGCGCCAGCAGCCGCGGACTAGCGGGAGGGCCGGAGGATGAGCAGTTCTTC. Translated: CASSRGLAGGPEDEQFF.

Written as DNA, the CDR3 is TGCGCCAGCAGCTTGTCCATTAACACCGGGGAGCTGTTTTTT. Protein sequence: CASSLSINTGELFF. The rearrangement uses TRBV5-1 and TRBJ2-2; D is uncertain. Trimming took 1 base from V and 2 from J, leaving 6 bases between them. Germline CDR1 and CDR2: SGHRS and YFSETQ. The CDR3 sequence is 14 residues long.

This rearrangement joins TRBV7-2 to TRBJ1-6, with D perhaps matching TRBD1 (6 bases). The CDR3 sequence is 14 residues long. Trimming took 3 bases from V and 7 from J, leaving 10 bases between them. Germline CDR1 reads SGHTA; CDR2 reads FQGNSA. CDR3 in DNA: TGTGCCAGCAGCTTCCAGGGGCTCAATTCACCCCTCCACTTT. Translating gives CASSFQGLNSPLHF.

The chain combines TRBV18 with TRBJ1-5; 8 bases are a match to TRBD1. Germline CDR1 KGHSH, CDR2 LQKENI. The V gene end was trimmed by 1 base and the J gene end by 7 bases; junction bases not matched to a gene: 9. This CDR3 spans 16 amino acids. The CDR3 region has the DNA TGTGCCAGCTCACCACAGGCAGGGGGCGTACGACAGCCCCAGCATTTT. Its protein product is CASSPQAGGVRQPQHF.

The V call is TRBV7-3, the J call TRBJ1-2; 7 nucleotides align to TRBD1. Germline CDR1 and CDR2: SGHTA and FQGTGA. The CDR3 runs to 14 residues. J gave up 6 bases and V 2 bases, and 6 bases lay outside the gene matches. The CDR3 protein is CASSLGGGANGYTF. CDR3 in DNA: TGTGCCAGCAGCTTAGGAGGGGGCGCGAATGGCTACACCTTC.

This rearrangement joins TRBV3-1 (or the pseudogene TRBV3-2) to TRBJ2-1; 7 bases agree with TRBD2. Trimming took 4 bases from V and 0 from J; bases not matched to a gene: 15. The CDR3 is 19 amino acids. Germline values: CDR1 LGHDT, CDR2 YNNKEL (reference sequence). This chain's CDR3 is CASSPTPAGRPSSYNEQFF. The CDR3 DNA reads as TGTGCCAGCAGCCCGACCCCAGCGGGGAGACCTAGCTCCTACAATGAGCAGTTCTTC.

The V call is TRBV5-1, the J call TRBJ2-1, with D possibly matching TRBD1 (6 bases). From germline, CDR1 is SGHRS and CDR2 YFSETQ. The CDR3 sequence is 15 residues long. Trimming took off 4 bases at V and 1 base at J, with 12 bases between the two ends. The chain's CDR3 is CASSPVQGSYNEQFF. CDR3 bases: TGCGCCAGCAGCCCCGTACAGGGATCCTACAATGAGCAGTTCTTC.

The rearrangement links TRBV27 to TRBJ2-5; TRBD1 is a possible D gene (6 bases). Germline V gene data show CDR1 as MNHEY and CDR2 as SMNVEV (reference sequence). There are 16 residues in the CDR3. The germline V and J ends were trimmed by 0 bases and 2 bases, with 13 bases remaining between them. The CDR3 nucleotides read TGTGCCAGCAGTTTATCGGGCAGGGGCCCTCAAGAGACCCAGTACTTC. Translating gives CASSLSGRGPQETQYF.

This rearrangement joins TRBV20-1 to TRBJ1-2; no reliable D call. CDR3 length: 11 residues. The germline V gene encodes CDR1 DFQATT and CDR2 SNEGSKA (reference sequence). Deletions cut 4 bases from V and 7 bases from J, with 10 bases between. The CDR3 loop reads CSANPGGGYTF. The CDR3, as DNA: TGCAGTGCTAACCCAGGTGGTGGCTACACCTTC.

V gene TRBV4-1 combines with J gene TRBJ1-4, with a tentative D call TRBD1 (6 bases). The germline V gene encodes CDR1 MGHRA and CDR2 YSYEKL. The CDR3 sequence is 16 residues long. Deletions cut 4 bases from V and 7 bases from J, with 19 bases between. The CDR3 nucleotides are TGCGCCAGCAGCCGATCGAACGGGGGGGCCAGTGAAAAACTGTTTTTT. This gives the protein CASSRSNGGASEKLFF.

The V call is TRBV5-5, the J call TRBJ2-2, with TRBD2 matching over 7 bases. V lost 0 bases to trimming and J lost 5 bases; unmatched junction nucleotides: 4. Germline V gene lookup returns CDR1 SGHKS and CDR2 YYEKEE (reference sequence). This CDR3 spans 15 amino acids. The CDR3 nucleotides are TGTGCCAGCAGCTTGGATCTAGCGGAGACCGGGGAGCTGTTTTTT. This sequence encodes CASSLDLAETGELFF.

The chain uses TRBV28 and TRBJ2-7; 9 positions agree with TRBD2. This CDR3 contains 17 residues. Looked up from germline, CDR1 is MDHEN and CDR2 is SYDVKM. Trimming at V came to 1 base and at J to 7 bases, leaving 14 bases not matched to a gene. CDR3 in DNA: TGTGCCAGCAGTTTATTATCGTTCGGACTAGCGTTGGGGGAGCAGTACTTC. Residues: CASSLLSFGLALGEQYF.

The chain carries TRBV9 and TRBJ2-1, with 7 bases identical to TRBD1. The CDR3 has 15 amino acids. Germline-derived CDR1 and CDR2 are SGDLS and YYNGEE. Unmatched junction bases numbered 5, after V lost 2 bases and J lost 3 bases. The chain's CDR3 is CASSVRDRNYNEQFF. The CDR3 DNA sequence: TGTGCCAGCAGCGTCCGGGACAGAAACTACAATGAGCAGTTCTTC.

In DNA, the CDR3 is TGTGCCAGCAGCTTTCGGGGACTAGCGGGAGGGTCAGATACGCAGTATTTT. Its protein product is CASSFRGLAGGSDTQYF. The chain employs TRBV11-2 and TRBJ2-3, with 16 bases aligning to TRBD2. Germline V gene sequence: CDR1 SGHAT, CDR2 FQNNGV. This CDR3 has 17 residues. Losses at the gene ends were 3 bases for V and 4 bases for J; bases not matched to a gene: 4.

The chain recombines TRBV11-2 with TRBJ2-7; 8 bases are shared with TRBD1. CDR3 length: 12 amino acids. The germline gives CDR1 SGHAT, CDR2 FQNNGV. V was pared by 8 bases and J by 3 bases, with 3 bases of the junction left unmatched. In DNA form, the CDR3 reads TGTGCCAGCGGACAGGGACACTACGAGCAGTACTTC. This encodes CASGQGHYEQYF.

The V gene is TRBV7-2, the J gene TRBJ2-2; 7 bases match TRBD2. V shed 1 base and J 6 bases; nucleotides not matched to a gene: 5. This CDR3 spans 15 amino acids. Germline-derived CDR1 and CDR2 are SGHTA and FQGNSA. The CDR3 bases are TGTGCCAGCAGCTTAGTGGGACTACAAGCCGGGGAGCTGTTTTTT. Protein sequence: CASSLVGLQAGELFF.

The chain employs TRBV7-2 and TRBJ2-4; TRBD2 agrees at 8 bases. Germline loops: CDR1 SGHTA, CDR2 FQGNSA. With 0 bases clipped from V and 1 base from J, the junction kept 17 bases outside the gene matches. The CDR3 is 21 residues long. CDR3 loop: CASSLAGGASGYKSAKNIQYF. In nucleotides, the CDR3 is TGTGCCAGCAGCTTAGCCGGAGGGGCTAGCGGGTATAAGAGCGCCAAAAACATTCAGTACTTC. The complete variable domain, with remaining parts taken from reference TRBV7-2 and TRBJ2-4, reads GAGVSQSPSNKVTEKGKDVELRCDPISGHTALYWYRQSLGQGLEFLIYFQGNSAPDKSGLPSDRFSAERTGGSVSTLTIQRTQQEDSAVYLCASSLAGGASGYKSAKNIQYFGAGTRLSVL.

CDR3 bases: TGTGCCTGGAGGAGGACAGCTGTCTTTCGGGAGACCCAGTACTTC. Translated: CAWRRTAVFRETQYF. This chain uses TRBV30 with TRBJ2-5; the D gene is possibly TRBD1 (6 bases). CDR1 is GTSNPN, CDR2 SVGIG, per germline (reference sequence). This CDR3 spans 15 amino acids. V lost 3 bases, J lost 5 bases, and 19 bases lay in between.

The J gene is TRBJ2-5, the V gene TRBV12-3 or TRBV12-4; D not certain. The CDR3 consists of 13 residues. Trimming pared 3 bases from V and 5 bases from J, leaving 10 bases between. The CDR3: CASSFSPPETQYF. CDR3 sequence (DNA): TGTGCCAGCAGTTTTAGTCCACCGGAGACCCAGTACTTC.

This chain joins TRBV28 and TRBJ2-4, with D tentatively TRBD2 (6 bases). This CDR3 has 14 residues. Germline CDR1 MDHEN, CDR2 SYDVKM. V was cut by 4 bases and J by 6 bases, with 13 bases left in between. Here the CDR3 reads CASSSRLVVNIQYF. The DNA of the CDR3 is TGTGCCAGCAGTTCCCGACTAGTGGTAAACATTCAGTACTTC.

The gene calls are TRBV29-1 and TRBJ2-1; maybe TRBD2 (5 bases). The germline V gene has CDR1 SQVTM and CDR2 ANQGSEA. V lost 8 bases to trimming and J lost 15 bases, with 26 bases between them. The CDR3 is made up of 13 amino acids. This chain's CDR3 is CSSYAPGNSYPFF. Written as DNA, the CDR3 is TGCAGCTCTTACGCCCCGGGAAACTCGTATCCGTTCTTC.

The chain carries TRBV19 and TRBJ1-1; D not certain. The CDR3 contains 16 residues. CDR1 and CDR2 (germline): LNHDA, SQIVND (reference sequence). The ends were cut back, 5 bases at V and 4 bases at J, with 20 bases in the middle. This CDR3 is CASSPREGVKSTEAFF. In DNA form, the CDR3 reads TGTGCCAGTAGTCCCCGGGAGGGTGTGAAAAGCACTGAAGCTTTCTTT.

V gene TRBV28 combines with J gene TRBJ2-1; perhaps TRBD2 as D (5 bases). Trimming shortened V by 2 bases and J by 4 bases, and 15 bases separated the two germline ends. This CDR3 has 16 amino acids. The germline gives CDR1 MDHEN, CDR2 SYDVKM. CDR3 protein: CASSLEVKRTYNEQFF. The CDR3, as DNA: TGTGCCAGCAGTTTAGAGGTCAAGCGGACGTACAATGAGCAGTTCTTC.